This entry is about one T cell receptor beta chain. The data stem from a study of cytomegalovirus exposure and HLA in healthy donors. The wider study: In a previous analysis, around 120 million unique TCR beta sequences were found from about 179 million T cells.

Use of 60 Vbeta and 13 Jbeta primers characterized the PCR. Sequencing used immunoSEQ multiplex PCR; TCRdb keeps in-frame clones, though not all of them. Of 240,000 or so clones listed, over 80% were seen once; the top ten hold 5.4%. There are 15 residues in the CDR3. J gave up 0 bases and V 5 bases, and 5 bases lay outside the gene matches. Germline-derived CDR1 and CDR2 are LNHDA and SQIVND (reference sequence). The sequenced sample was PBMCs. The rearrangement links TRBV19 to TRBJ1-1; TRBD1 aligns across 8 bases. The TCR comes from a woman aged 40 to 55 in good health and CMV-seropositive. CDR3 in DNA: TGTGCCAGTAGTCCCGGCAGGGGGCTGAACACTGAAGCTTTCTTT. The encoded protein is CASSPGRGLNTEAFF.